A selection of T cell receptor beta chains follows, all from one sample in a study of shared clonotypes between healthy human individuals. Clones were sequenced by immunoSEQ multiplex PCR, and TCRdb holds only the in-frame ones, with some missing. This sample yields about 2.3 million clones, of which roughly 90% are seen a single time; about 0.41% belongs to the top ten. The sequenced sample was naive CD4+ T cells from PBMCs. The source of these receptors is a man younger than 35 in good health. Some clones in this sample may be carry-over from other donors' samples. Each CDR3 is given with its conserved first and last residue. The order of the fields is CDR3 protein, CDR3 DNA, D gene, V gene, J gene, clone size. The D gene is left open where the match is weak. The size of a clone is reported for some rows only, either as once, few or many, or as a class for expanded clones.

cdr3_aa: CASSRGTGGRSNQPQHF
cdr3_nt: TGCGCCAGCAGCCGAGGGACAGGGGGTCGGAGCAATCAGCCCCAGCATTTT
d_call: TRBD1
v_call: TRBV4-1
j_call: TRBJ1-5
clone_size: -

cdr3_aa: CASSLTILSTEAFF
cdr3_nt: TGTGCCAGCAGCTTAACCATCCTTAGCACTGAAGCTTTCTTT
d_call: -
v_call: TRBV7-9
j_call: TRBJ1-1
clone_size: -

cdr3_aa: CASSGQGTNTGELFF
cdr3_nt: TGTGCCAGCTCGGGACAGGGGACGAACACCGGGGAGCTGTTTTTT
d_call: TRBD1
v_call: TRBV18
j_call: TRBJ2-2
clone_size: -

cdr3_aa: CASSPVVALSGGYTF
cdr3_nt: TGTGCCAGCAGCCCCGTAGTGGCCCTGTCGGGCGGCTACACCTTC
d_call: -
v_call: TRBV6-5
j_call: TRBJ1-2
clone_size: -

cdr3_aa: CASRPDGSGANVLTF
cdr3_nt: TGTGCCAGCAGACCCGACGGATCTGGGGCCAACGTCCTGACTTTC
d_call: -
v_call: TRBV6-6
j_call: TRBJ2-6
clone_size: -

cdr3_aa: CASSRIPGGMNTEAFF
cdr3_nt: TGCGCCAGCAGCCGGATCCCAGGGGGCATGAACACTGAAGCTTTCTTT
d_call: TRBD1
v_call: TRBV5-1
j_call: TRBJ1-1
clone_size: -

cdr3_aa: CASSYSSGSYEQYF
cdr3_nt: TGTGCCAGCAGTTACTCGTCAGGATCCTACGAGCAGTACTTC
d_call: -
v_call: TRBV6-6
j_call: TRBJ2-7
clone_size: -

cdr3_aa: CASSKIRPGTQYF
cdr3_nt: TGTGCCAGCAGCAAAATTCGGCCGGGTACGCAGTATTTT
d_call: -
v_call: TRBV4-2
j_call: TRBJ2-3
clone_size: -

cdr3_aa: CAIRLGSADTEAFF
cdr3_nt: TGTGCCATCCGACTCGGGTCCGCGGACACTGAAGCTTTCTTT
d_call: -
v_call: TRBV10-3
j_call: TRBJ1-1
clone_size: few

cdr3_aa: CASTPLGTDGYTF
cdr3_nt: TGTGCCAGCACCCCCCTCGGGACAGATGGCTACACCTTC
d_call: TRBD1
v_call: TRBV28
j_call: TRBJ1-2
clone_size: -

cdr3_aa: CASRVDPSSYNEQFF
cdr3_nt: TGTGCCAGCAGAGTCGACCCAAGCTCCTACAATGAGCAGTTCTTC
d_call: -
v_call: TRBV6-1
j_call: TRBJ2-1
clone_size: -

cdr3_aa: CASSLRGQGYQPQHF
cdr3_nt: TGTGCCAGCAGTTTACGGGGACAGGGTTATCAGCCCCAGCATTTT
d_call: TRBD1
v_call: TRBV28
j_call: TRBJ1-5
clone_size: -

cdr3_aa: CASSVAFGGYEQFF
cdr3_nt: TGTGCCAGCAGCGTAGCTTTTGGCGGTTATGAGCAGTTCTTC
d_call: -
v_call: TRBV9
j_call: TRBJ2-1
clone_size: -

cdr3_aa: CSATGTGGHDETQYF
cdr3_nt: TGCAGCGCCACCGGGACAGGGGGCCACGATGAGACCCAGTACTTC
d_call: TRBD1
v_call: TRBV29-1
j_call: TRBJ2-5
clone_size: -

cdr3_aa: CASSLLVGGWERESRETQYF
cdr3_nt: TGTGCCAGCAGTTTATTAGTAGGGGGATGGGAGCGGGAGTCCCGGGAGACCCAGTACTTC
d_call: TRBD2
v_call: TRBV28
j_call: TRBJ2-5
clone_size: -

cdr3_aa: CSVDGAGSGYEQYF
cdr3_nt: TGCAGCGTTGATGGCGCCGGGAGCGGTTACGAGCAGTACTTC
d_call: -
v_call: TRBV29-1
j_call: TRBJ2-7
clone_size: -

cdr3_aa: CASSTGRHEQFF
cdr3_nt: TGTGCCAGCAGTACAGGGAGGCATGAGCAGTTCTTC
d_call: -
v_call: TRBV6-1
j_call: TRBJ2-1
clone_size: -

cdr3_aa: CAWSATLNTEAFF
cdr3_nt: TGTGCCTGGAGTGCCACTCTGAACACTGAAGCTTTCTTT
d_call: -
v_call: TRBV30
j_call: TRBJ1-1
clone_size: -

cdr3_aa: CASSLAEGDGYTF
cdr3_nt: TGCGCCAGCAGCTTGGCCGAAGGGGATGGCTACACCTTC
d_call: -
v_call: TRBV5-1
j_call: TRBJ1-2
clone_size: -

cdr3_aa: CASSGGLGETQYF
cdr3_nt: TGCGCCAGCAGCGGGGGACTTGGGGAGACCCAGTACTTC
d_call: -
v_call: TRBV5-1
j_call: TRBJ2-5
clone_size: -

cdr3_aa: CASSLAPGRLSRETQYF
cdr3_nt: TGTGCCAGCAGCTTAGCGCCGGGGCGCCTGTCTCGGGAGACCCAGTACTTC
d_call: -
v_call: TRBV7-2
j_call: TRBJ2-5
clone_size: -

cdr3_aa: CASSGSGGDEQFF
cdr3_nt: TGTGCCAGCAGCGGATCAGGGGGCGATGAGCAGTTCTTC
d_call: TRBD1
v_call: TRBV9
j_call: TRBJ2-1
clone_size: -

cdr3_aa: CATSRAAGGRYEQYF
cdr3_nt: TGTGCCACCAGCAGAGCGGCGGGCGGCCGGTACGAGCAGTACTTC
d_call: -
v_call: TRBV15
j_call: TRBJ2-7
clone_size: -

cdr3_aa: CASSLVDFSSEQFF
cdr3_nt: TGTGCCAGCAGCTTAGTGGACTTCTCAAGTGAGCAGTTCTTC
d_call: -
v_call: TRBV7-2
j_call: TRBJ2-1
clone_size: -

cdr3_aa: CASRTGSGETQYF
cdr3_nt: TGCGCCAGCAGGACAGGGAGCGGAGAGACCCAGTACTTC
d_call: TRBD1
v_call: TRBV5-1
j_call: TRBJ2-5
clone_size: -

cdr3_aa: CASSQTGNQRAFF
cdr3_nt: TGTGCCAGCAGCCAAACGGGGAATCAGCGAGCTTTCTTT
d_call: -
v_call: TRBV14
j_call: TRBJ1-1
clone_size: -

cdr3_aa: CASSQVRAPEGDTQYF
cdr3_nt: TGCGCCAGCAGCCAAGTTCGAGCCCCAGAGGGAGATACGCAGTATTTT
d_call: -
v_call: TRBV4-1
j_call: TRBJ2-3
clone_size: -

cdr3_aa: CASSLEPVGTEAFF
cdr3_nt: TGTGCCAGCAGCTTGGAGCCTGTCGGGACTGAAGCTTTCTTT
d_call: -
v_call: TRBV5-4
j_call: TRBJ1-1
clone_size: -

cdr3_aa: CASSPLAGAYEQYF
cdr3_nt: TGTGCCAGCAGCCCCCTAGCGGGAGCCTACGAGCAGTACTTC
d_call: TRBD2
v_call: TRBV9
j_call: TRBJ2-7
clone_size: -

cdr3_aa: CASSSGTTAYEQYF
cdr3_nt: TGTGCCAGCAGTTCCGGGACTACCGCCTACGAGCAGTACTTC
d_call: TRBD2
v_call: TRBV28
j_call: TRBJ2-7
clone_size: -

cdr3_aa: CASSQEQGVPNTEAFF
cdr3_nt: TGCGCCAGCAGCCAAGAGCAGGGGGTGCCGAACACTGAAGCTTTCTTT
d_call: TRBD1
v_call: TRBV4-3
j_call: TRBJ1-1
clone_size: few

cdr3_aa: CASSPHDGQPFYGYTF
cdr3_nt: TGTGCCAGCAGTCCCCACGACGGCCAGCCTTTCTATGGCTACACCTTC
d_call: -
v_call: TRBV28
j_call: TRBJ1-2
clone_size: -

cdr3_aa: CASSPRPGQAEQYF
cdr3_nt: TGCGCCAGCAGCCCCCGACCAGGACAGGCCGAGCAGTACTTC
d_call: TRBD1
v_call: TRBV5-1
j_call: TRBJ2-7
clone_size: once

cdr3_aa: CSVEDRSGYGYTF
cdr3_nt: TGCAGCGTTGAAGATCGGAGTGGCTATGGCTACACCTTC
d_call: -
v_call: TRBV29-1
j_call: TRBJ1-2
clone_size: -

cdr3_aa: CASTYGPGSYNEQFF
cdr3_nt: TGCGCCAGCACGTACGGGCCAGGGTCCTACAATGAGCAGTTCTTC
d_call: -
v_call: TRBV10-2
j_call: TRBJ2-1
clone_size: -

cdr3_aa: CASSVGRPYEQYF
cdr3_nt: TGTGCCAGTAGTGTGGGACGGCCCTACGAGCAGTACTTC
d_call: -
v_call: TRBV19
j_call: TRBJ2-7
clone_size: -

cdr3_aa: CASSVTGYEQYF
cdr3_nt: TGTGCCAGCAGCGTTACAGGCTACGAGCAGTACTTC
d_call: -
v_call: TRBV28
j_call: TRBJ2-7
clone_size: -

cdr3_aa: CASSLTVMGETQYF
cdr3_nt: TGTGCCAGCAGTTTAACGGTCATGGGAGAGACCCAGTACTTC
d_call: -
v_call: TRBV27
j_call: TRBJ2-5
clone_size: -

cdr3_aa: CATSRLGGANTEAFF
cdr3_nt: TGTGCCACCAGCAGACTCGGGGGGGCGAACACTGAAGCTTTCTTT
d_call: -
v_call: TRBV15
j_call: TRBJ1-1
clone_size: -

cdr3_aa: CASSLTGTTYNEQFF
cdr3_nt: TGCGCCAGCAGCCTGACCGGGACTACCTACAATGAGCAGTTCTTC
d_call: TRBD2
v_call: TRBV5-1
j_call: TRBJ2-1
clone_size: -

cdr3_aa: CASSLVSGGYNEQFF
cdr3_nt: TGCGCCAGCAGCTTGGTTAGCGGAGGGTACAATGAGCAGTTCTTC
d_call: -
v_call: TRBV5-1
j_call: TRBJ2-1
clone_size: -

cdr3_aa: CASSLGGANTEAFF
cdr3_nt: TGCGCCAGCAGCTTGGGGGGTGCGAACACTGAAGCTTTCTTT
d_call: -
v_call: TRBV5-1
j_call: TRBJ1-1
clone_size: -

cdr3_aa: CASSLAYPLAGGNEQFF
cdr3_nt: TGTGCCAGCAGCTTAGCGTATCCGCTAGCGGGGGGGAATGAGCAGTTCTTC
d_call: TRBD2
v_call: TRBV7-2
j_call: TRBJ2-1
clone_size: -

cdr3_aa: CASSSPLGPNTEAFF
cdr3_nt: TGTGCCAGCAGCTCCCCTCTCGGGCCCAACACTGAAGCTTTCTTT
d_call: -
v_call: TRBV7-3
j_call: TRBJ1-1
clone_size: -

cdr3_aa: CASSREGLGLAKNIQYF
cdr3_nt: TGTGCCAGTAGTAGGGAGGGTTTGGGGCTGGCCAAAAACATTCAGTACTTC
d_call: TRBD2
v_call: TRBV19
j_call: TRBJ2-4
clone_size: -

cdr3_aa: CASSPRDRGNLNTEAFF
cdr3_nt: TGTGCCAGCAGCCCCCGGGACAGGGGAAACCTGAACACTGAAGCTTTCTTT
d_call: TRBD1
v_call: TRBV7-2
j_call: TRBJ1-1
clone_size: -

cdr3_aa: CASSLRDRKNQPQHF
cdr3_nt: TGTGCCAGCAGTTTAAGAGACAGAAAAAATCAGCCCCAGCATTTT
d_call: -
v_call: TRBV28
j_call: TRBJ1-5
clone_size: -

cdr3_aa: CASSLSKGGTGNTIYF
cdr3_nt: TGTGCCAGCTCCCTTTCGAAGGGAGGTACTGGAAACACCATATATTTT
d_call: -
v_call: TRBV18
j_call: TRBJ1-3
clone_size: -

cdr3_aa: CASSSGQGEQETQYF
cdr3_nt: TGCGCCAGCAGCTCCGGACAGGGAGAGCAAGAGACCCAGTACTTC
d_call: TRBD1
v_call: TRBV5-1
j_call: TRBJ2-5
clone_size: -

cdr3_aa: CASSYSDRINYGYTF
cdr3_nt: TGTGCCAGCAGTTACTCGGACAGGATTAACTATGGCTACACCTTC
d_call: TRBD1
v_call: TRBV6-6
j_call: TRBJ1-2
clone_size: -

cdr3_aa: CASSLDRRTGSGEYF
cdr3_nt: TGTGCCAGCAGCTTAGATCGGAGGACAGGGTCTGGAGAGTACTTC
d_call: TRBD1
v_call: TRBV11-2
j_call: TRBJ2-7
clone_size: -

cdr3_aa: CASSFLLGGTGELFF
cdr3_nt: TGTGCCAGCAGTTTTCTGCTGGGGGGCACCGGGGAGCTGTTTTTT
d_call: -
v_call: TRBV28
j_call: TRBJ2-2
clone_size: -

cdr3_aa: CASSLPATVYEQYF
cdr3_nt: TGTGCCAGCAGTTTACCTGCGACAGTCTACGAGCAGTACTTC
d_call: -
v_call: TRBV28
j_call: TRBJ2-7
clone_size: -

cdr3_aa: CASSSDRDQPQHF
cdr3_nt: TGTGCCAGCAGCTCTGACAGGGATCAGCCCCAGCATTTT
d_call: TRBD1
v_call: TRBV7-3
j_call: TRBJ1-5
clone_size: -

cdr3_aa: CASSLSGRWDNEQFF
cdr3_nt: TGTGCCAGCAGTTTATCGGGTCGTTGGGACAATGAGCAGTTCTTC
d_call: -
v_call: TRBV27
j_call: TRBJ2-1
clone_size: -

cdr3_aa: CASGLARRAELTDTQYF
cdr3_nt: TGTGCTAGTGGTTTGGCCCGTCGGGCCGAGCTCACAGATACGCAGTATTTT
d_call: -
v_call: TRBV12-5
j_call: TRBJ2-3
clone_size: -

cdr3_aa: CASSRTGRGQADTQYF
cdr3_nt: TGCGCCAGCAGTCGGACAGGGAGAGGCCAAGCAGATACGCAGTATTTT
d_call: TRBD1
v_call: TRBV5-1
j_call: TRBJ2-3
clone_size: -

cdr3_aa: CASSWALWGGTTNYGYTF
cdr3_nt: TGTGCCAGCAGTTGGGCCCTTTGGGGCGGAACCACTAACTATGGCTACACCTTC
d_call: -
v_call: TRBV28
j_call: TRBJ1-2
clone_size: -

cdr3_aa: CASSQQGGQPQHF
cdr3_nt: TGTGCCAGCAGCCAACAGGGAGGTCAGCCCCAGCATTTT
d_call: -
v_call: TRBV16
j_call: TRBJ1-5
clone_size: -